These 12 T cell receptor beta chains were sequenced from one sample in a study of T cells in Graves' hyperthyroidism and ophthalmopathy. Authors of the study amplified TCR beta CDR3 regions from RNA transcripts. Carried out on the TCR CDR3, a first-round RT-PCR used the HTBI primer set. From the multiplex PCR reads, TCRdb called clonotypes with MiXCR, one entry per CDR3 protein. This table holds fewer than 400,000 distinct CDR3 sequences, about 15% found once. Sequences were obtained from blood. The receptors were gathered from a man younger than 40 with Graves' hyperthyroidism.

This clonotype has ten or more counts. CDR3: CSANVGYTF. CDR3 bases: TGCAGTGCAAATGTTGGCTACACCTTC. The chain is built from TRBV20-1 and TRBJ1-2; the D is unclear. In germline, CDR1 is DFQATT, CDR2 SNEGSKA (reference sequence). Trimming removed 6 bases from V and 7 bases from J, with 6 bases in between. The CDR3 is 9 residues long.

This clonotype was detected ten times or more. The chain combines TRBV7-9 with TRBJ1-1; possibly TRBD1 for D (6 bases). This CDR3 is built from 13 residues. The germline V gene encodes CDR1 SEHNR and CDR2 FQNEAQ (reference sequence). Deletions cut 6 bases from V and 4 bases from J, with 12 bases between. Here the CDR3 DNA reads TGTGCCAGCAGTTTGGAAGGGGGCACTGAAGCTTTCTTT. Protein sequence: CASSLEGGTEAFF.

This clonotype was observed a handful of times. This CDR3 reads CASSLKENTEAFF. CDR3 bases: TGTGCCAGCAGCTTAAAGGAGAACACTGAAGCTTTCTTT. The chain employs TRBV7-9 and TRBJ1-1; D not certain. Trimming took 2 bases from V and 1 from J, leaving 5 bases between them. Germline loops: CDR1 SEHNR, CDR2 FQNEAQ (reference sequence). CDR3 length: 13 residues. Complete variable domain (other parts from reference TRBV7-9 and TRBJ1-1): DTGVSQNPRHKITKRGQNVTFRCDPISEHNRLYWYRQTLGQGPEFLTYFQNEAQLEKSRLLSDRFSAERPKGSFSTLEIQRTEQGDSAMYLCASSLKENTEAFFGQGTRLTVV.

The chain employs TRBV6-1 and TRBJ2-7; D may be TRBD1 or TRBD2 (5 bases each). This CDR3 spans 16 amino acids. Per the germline V gene, CDR1 is MNHNS and CDR2 is SASEGT. V gave up 4 bases and J gave up 5 bases, with 21 bases separating them. CDR3 DNA sequence: TGTGCCAGCAGTGGATACAACCAGGGCCAGAGGGACGAGCAGTACTTC. Its protein product is CASSGYNQGQRDEQYF.

The V and J genes are TRBV6-4 and TRBJ2-2, with a possible D match to TRBD1 (6 bases). Germline-derived CDR1 and CDR2 are MRHNA and SNTAGT. The ends were cut back, 8 bases at V and 3 bases at J, with 10 bases in the middle. The length of the CDR3 is 13 residues. This chain's CDR3 is CASGSGDTGELFF. CDR3 bases: TGTGCCAGCGGTTCAGGGGACACCGGGGAGCTGTTTTTT.

The chain employs TRBV3-1 and TRBJ2-1; D is unresolved. The CDR3 has 13 amino acids. Per the germline V gene, CDR1 is LGHDT and CDR2 is YNNKEL (reference sequence). Trimming left V 0 bases short and J 12 bases short, with 12 bases between. The CDR3 spells CASSQDPQRLQFF. CDR3 DNA: TGTGCCAGCAGCCAAGACCCCCAGAGGTTGCAGTTCTTC.

The sample holds a few counts of this clonotype. This sequence joins TRBV14 and TRBJ2-7; D gene uncertain. The CDR3 has 15 residues. V was trimmed by 0 bases and J by 4 bases, leaving 13 bases between them. Germline V gives CDR1 SGHDN, CDR2 FVKESK. CDR3 nucleotide sequence: TGTGCCAGCAGCCAAGACCCAGCCAGCATATACGAGCAGTACTTC. Its protein is CASSQDPASIYEQYF.

This clonotype was observed at least ten times. The chain recombines TRBV15 with TRBJ2-7, with D unclear. Germline CDR1 is LNHNV and CDR2 is YYDKDF (reference sequence). V was trimmed by 0 bases and J by 6 bases, leaving 12 bases between them. This CDR3 is 14 amino acids long. This CDR3 is CATSRDRIAGEQYF. CDR3 DNA: TGTGCCACCAGCAGAGATCGAATTGCTGGCGAGCAGTACTTC.

This clonotype was seen many times. A much bigger clone sits one base away, suggesting this may be a read error. This sequence joins TRBV11-2 and TRBJ1-1; D gene uncertain. From germline, CDR1 is SGHAT and CDR2 FQNNGV. The V end lost 0 bases, the J end lost 1 base, and 3 bases lay between the germline ends. There are 13 residues in the CDR3. This CDR3 reads CASSLEANTEAFF. CDR3 bases: TGTGCCAGCAGCTTAGAGGCGAACACTGAAGCTTTCTTT.

This chain uses TRBV25-1 with TRBJ2-1; D possibly matches TRBD1 or TRBD2 (5 bases each). In germline, CDR1 is MGHDK, CDR2 SYGVNS. This CDR3 has 18 residues. V gave up 3 bases and J gave up 1 base, with 19 bases separating them. In DNA, the CDR3 is TGTGCCAGCAGTGACCCCGGCTTAGAGGGGTGGTCCTACAATGAGCAGTTCTTC. Translation: CASSDPGLEGWSYNEQFF.

This clonotype showed up just a few times. The chain carries TRBV19 and TRBJ1-1; tentatively, D is TRBD1 (5 bases). V was trimmed by 3 bases and J by 0 bases, leaving 8 bases between them. The CDR3 runs to 14 residues. Germline CDR1 reads LNHDA; CDR2 reads SQIVND (reference sequence). CDR3 residues: CASSMEDMNTEAFF. Here the CDR3 DNA reads TGTGCCAGTAGTATGGAGGACATGAACACTGAAGCTTTCTTT.

This clonotype was found a few times. The chain is built from TRBV28 and TRBJ2-2, with D tentatively TRBD1 (5 bases). The CDR3 has 16 residues. With 2 bases removed from V and 3 bases from J, the gap between germline ends came to 13 bases. Germline values: CDR1 MDHEN, CDR2 SYDVKM. The CDR3 region has the DNA TGTGCCAGCAGTTTAAATGTCCAGGGCGACACCGGGGAGCTGTTTTTT. Protein sequence: CASSLNVQGDTGELFF.